This entry describes one T cell receptor (beta chain). Individuals drawn from approximately 22 US areas were about 18 to 90 years old. Cohort 3 recovered donors had two negative PCRs, clearance, or symptom resolution. This record comes from a study of blood T cell repertoires in COVID-19. V dropped 5 bases and J dropped 7; count of bases not matched to a gene: 4. CDR1 and CDR2 from the germline V gene are MDHEN and SYDVKM. CDR3 length equals 12 residues. Assay used: immunoSEQ multiplex PCR; TCRdb lists only in-frame clones, some missing. This table has around 300,000 clones, 88% appearing once. V gene TRBV28 combines with J gene TRBJ1-2, with 7 bases matching TRBD1. This TCR came from a woman between 50 and 59 years old who had recovered from COVID-19. Sequenced material: PBMCs or T cells enriched from blood (not recorded which). The CDR3 protein is CASSVRTGGYTF. The CDR3 region has the DNA TGTGCCAGCAGTGTAAGGACAGGTGGCTACACCTTC.